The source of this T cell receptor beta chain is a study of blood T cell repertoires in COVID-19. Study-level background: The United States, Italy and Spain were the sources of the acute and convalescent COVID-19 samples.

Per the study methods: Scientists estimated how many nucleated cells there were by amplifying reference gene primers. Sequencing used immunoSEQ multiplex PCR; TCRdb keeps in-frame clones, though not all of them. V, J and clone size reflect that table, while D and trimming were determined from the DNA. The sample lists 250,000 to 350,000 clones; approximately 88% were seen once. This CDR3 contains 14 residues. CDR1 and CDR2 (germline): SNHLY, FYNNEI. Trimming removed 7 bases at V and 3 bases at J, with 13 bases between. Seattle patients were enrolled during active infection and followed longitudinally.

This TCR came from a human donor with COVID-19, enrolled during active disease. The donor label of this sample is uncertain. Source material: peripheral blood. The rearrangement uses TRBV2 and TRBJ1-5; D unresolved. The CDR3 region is CASTRISSNQPQHF. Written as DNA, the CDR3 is TGTGCCAGCACGCGAATCTCTTCCAATCAGCCCCAGCATTTT. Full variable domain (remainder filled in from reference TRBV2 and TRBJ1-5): EPEVTQTPSHQVTQMGQEVILRCVPISNHLYFYWYRQILGQKVEFLVSFYNNEISEKSEIFDDQFSVERPDGSNFTLKIRSTKLEDSAMYFCASTRISSNQPQHFGDGTRLSIL.